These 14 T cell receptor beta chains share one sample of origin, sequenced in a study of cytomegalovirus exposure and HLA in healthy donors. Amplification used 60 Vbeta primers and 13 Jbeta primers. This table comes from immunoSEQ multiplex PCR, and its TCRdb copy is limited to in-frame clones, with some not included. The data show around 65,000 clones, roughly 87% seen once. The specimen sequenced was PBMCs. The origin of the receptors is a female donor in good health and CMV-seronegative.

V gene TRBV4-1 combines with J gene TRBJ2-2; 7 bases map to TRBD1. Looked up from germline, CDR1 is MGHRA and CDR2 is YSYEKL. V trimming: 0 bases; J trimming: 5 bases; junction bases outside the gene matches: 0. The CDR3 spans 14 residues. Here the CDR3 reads CASSQDRGTGELFF. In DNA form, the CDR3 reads TGCGCCAGCAGCCAAGACAGGGGGACCGGGGAGCTGTTTTTT.

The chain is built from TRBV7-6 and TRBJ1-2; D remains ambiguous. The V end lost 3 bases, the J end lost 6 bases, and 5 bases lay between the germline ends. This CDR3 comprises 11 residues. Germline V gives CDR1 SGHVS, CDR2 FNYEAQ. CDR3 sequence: CASSFSDGYTF. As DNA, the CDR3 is TGTGCCAGCAGCTTTTCAGATGGCTACACCTTC. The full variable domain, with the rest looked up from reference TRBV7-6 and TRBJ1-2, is GAGVSQSPRYKVTKRGQDVALRCDPISGHVSLYWYRQALGQGPEFLTYFNYEAQQDKSGLPNDRFSAERPEGSISTLTIQRTEQRDSAMYRCASSFSDGYTFGSGTRLTVV.

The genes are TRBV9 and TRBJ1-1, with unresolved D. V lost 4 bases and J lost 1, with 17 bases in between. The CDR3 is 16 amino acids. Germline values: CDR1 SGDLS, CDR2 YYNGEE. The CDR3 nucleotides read TGTGCCAGCAGCCCCCGGGAGGTTTCGCCGAACACTGAAGCTTTCTTT. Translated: CASSPREVSPNTEAFF.

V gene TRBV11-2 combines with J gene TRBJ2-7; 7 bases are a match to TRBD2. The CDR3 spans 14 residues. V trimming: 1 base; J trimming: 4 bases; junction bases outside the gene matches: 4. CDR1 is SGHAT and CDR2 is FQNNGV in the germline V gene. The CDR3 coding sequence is TGTGCCAGCAGCTTAGGATCCGGGGGGTACGAGCAGTACTTC. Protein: CASSLGSGGYEQYF.

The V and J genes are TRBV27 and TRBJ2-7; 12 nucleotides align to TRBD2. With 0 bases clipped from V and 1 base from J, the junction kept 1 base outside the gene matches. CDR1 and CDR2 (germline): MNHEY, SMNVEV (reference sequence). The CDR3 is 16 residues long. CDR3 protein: CASSLSGTSGSYEQYF. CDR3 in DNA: TGTGCCAGCAGTTTATCGGGGACTAGCGGGTCCTACGAGCAGTACTTC.

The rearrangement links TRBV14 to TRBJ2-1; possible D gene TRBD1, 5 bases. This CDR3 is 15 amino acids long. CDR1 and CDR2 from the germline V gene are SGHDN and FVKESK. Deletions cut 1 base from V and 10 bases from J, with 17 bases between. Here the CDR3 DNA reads TGTGCCAGCAGCCAAGGGTTCGGCAGGGCTTACGAGCAGTTCTTC. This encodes CASSQGFGRAYEQFF.

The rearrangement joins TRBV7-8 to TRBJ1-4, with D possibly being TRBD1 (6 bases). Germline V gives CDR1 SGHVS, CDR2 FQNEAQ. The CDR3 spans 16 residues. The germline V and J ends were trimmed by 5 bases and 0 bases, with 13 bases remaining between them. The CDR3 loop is CASSQRQAATNEKLFF. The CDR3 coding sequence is TGTGCCAGCAGCCAGAGACAGGCTGCAACTAATGAAAAACTGTTTTTT.

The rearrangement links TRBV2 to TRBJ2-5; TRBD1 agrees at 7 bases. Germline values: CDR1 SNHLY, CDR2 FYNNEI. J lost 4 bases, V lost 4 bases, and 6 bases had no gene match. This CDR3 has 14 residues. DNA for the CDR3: TGTGCCAGCAGTGCGGTCAGGACAGGAGAGACCCAGTACTTC. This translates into CASSAVRTGETQYF.

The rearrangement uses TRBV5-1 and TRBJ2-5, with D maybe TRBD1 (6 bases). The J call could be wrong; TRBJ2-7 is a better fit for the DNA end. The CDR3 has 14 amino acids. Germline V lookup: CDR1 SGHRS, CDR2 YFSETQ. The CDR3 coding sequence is TGCGCCAGCAGCGTAACAGGGAGCTCCTACGAGCAGTACTTC. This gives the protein CASSVTGSSYEQYF.

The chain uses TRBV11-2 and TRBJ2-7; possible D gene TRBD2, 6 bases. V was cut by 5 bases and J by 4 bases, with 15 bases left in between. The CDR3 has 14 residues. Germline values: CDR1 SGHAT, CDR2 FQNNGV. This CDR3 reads CASSPGTPRYEQYF. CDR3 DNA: TGTGCCAGCAGCCCCGGGACTCCCCGGTACGAGCAGTACTTC.

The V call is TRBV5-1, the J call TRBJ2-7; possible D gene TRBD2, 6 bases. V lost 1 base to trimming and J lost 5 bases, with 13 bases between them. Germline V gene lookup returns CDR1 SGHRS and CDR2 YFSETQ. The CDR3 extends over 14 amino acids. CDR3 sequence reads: CASSLRGGRDEQYF. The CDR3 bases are TGCGCCAGCAGCTTGAGGGGAGGCCGGGACGAGCAGTACTTC.

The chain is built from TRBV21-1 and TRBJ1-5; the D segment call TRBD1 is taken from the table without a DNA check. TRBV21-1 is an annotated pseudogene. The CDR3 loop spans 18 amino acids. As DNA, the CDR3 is TGTGCCAGCAGCAAACGTTACAGTCCCCTGATAGGCAATCAGCCCCAGCATTTT. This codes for CASSKRYSPLIGNQPQHF.

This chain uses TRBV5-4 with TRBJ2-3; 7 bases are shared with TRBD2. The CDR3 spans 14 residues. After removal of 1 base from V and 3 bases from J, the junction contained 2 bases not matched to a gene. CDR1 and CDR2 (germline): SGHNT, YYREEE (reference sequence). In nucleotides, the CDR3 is TGTGCCAGCAGCTTGCGGGGAGGGACAGATACGCAGTATTTT. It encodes CASSLRGGTDTQYF. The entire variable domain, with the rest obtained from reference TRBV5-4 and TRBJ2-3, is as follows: ETGVTQSPTHLIKTRGQQVTLRCSSQSGHNTVSWYQQALGQGPQFIFQYYREEENGRGNFPPRFSGLQFPNYSSELNVNALELDDSALYLCASSLRGGTDTQYFGPGTRLTVL.

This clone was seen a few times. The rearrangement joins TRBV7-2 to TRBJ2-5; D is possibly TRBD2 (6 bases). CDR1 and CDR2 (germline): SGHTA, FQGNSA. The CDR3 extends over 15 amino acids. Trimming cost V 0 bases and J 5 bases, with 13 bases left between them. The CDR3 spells CASSLAGGSGETQYF. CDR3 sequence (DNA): TGTGCCAGCAGCTTAGCGGGGGGTTCAGGGGAGACCCAGTACTTC.